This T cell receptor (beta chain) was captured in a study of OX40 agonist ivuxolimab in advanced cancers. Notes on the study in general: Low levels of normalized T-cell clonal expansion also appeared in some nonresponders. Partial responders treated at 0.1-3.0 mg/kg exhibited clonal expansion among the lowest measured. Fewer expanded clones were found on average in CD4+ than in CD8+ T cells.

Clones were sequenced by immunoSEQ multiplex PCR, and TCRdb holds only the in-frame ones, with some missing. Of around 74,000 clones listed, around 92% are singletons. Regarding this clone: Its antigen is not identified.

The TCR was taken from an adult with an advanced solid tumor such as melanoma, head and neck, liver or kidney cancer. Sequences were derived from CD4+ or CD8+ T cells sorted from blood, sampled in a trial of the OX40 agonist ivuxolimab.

The CDR3 DNA reads as TGTGCCAGCAGTTACGACAGGCGAAAAAACATTCAGTACTTC. This translates into CASSYDRRKNIQYF. V usage is TRBV6-5 and J usage is TRBJ2-4, with a tentative D call TRBD1 (6 bases). The V gene lost 2 bases and the J gene lost 4 bases, with 9 bases spanning the gap. Germline CDR1 MNHEY, CDR2 SVGAGI. The CDR3 contains 14 residues.